The 30 T cell receptor beta chains below come from one sample, sequenced in a study of cytomegalovirus exposure and HLA in healthy donors. Primers included in the PCR were 60 Vbeta and 13 Jbeta primers. Repertoires were generated with immunoSEQ multiplex PCR, while TCRdb's copy carries only in-frame clones and drops some. The data hold about 190,000 clones, with 75% to 90% observed a single time. The material sequenced was PBMCs. Receptor source: a woman between 50 and 59 years old in good health and CMV-seropositive.

The chain has TRBV6-5 and TRBJ2-1; D gene unclear. This CDR3 is built from 13 residues. Germline V lookup: CDR1 MNHEY, CDR2 SVGAGI. V was clipped by 0 bases and J by 10 bases, with 10 bases between them. CDR3 region: CASSYSAAREQFF. The CDR3 DNA is TGTGCCAGCAGTTACTCTGCGGCCCGGGAGCAGTTCTTC.

This clone was detected only a few times. The genes are TRBV28 and TRBJ2-7; TRBD2 matches 10 bases. CDR1 is MDHEN and CDR2 is SYDVKM in the germline V gene. This CDR3 region has 16 residues. After removal of 3 bases from V and 6 bases from J, the junction contained 11 bases not matched to a gene. Here the CDR3 DNA reads TGTGCCAGCAGTTTTATTAGCGGGGGGACCAAGGTCGAGCAGTACTTC. This sequence encodes CASSFISGGTKVEQYF.

Turning to this clone: Other DNA variants within this sample encode the same CDR3. The chain is built from TRBV13 and TRBJ1-1, with D maybe TRBD1 (5 bases). This CDR3 comprises 13 residues. V was clipped by 0 bases and J by 5 bases, with 7 bases between them. Germline V gives CDR1 PRHDT, CDR2 FYEKMQ (reference sequence). The CDR3 region is CASSLGGGTEAFF. CDR3 nucleotides: TGTGCCAGCAGCTTAGGCGGGGGGACTGAAGCTTTCTTT.

This chain uses TRBV9 with TRBJ2-7; a possible D gene is TRBD2 (6 bases). Trimming cost V 4 bases and J 4 bases, with 18 bases left between them. The CDR3 runs 15 residues. The germline gives CDR1 SGDLS, CDR2 YYNGEE. The CDR3 here is CASSPPAGEVYEQYF. CDR3 in DNA: TGTGCCAGCAGCCCCCCTGCCGGGGAGGTGTACGAGCAGTACTTC.

This chain joins TRBV7-9 and TRBJ2-5; D is undetermined. V lost 6 bases and J lost 3, with 5 bases in between. This CDR3 has 11 amino acids. Looked up from germline, CDR1 is SEHNR and CDR2 is FQNEAQ (reference sequence). CDR3 nucleotide sequence: TGTGCCAGCAGTCAAAAAGAGACCCAGTACTTC. This encodes CASSQKETQYF.

The V and J genes are TRBV10-3 and TRBJ1-2, with 9 bases fitting TRBD1. The germline CDR1 and CDR2 sequences are ENHRY and SYGVKD. There are 13 residues in the CDR3. V was pared by 7 bases and J by 7 bases, with 7 bases of the junction left unmatched. Here the CDR3 DNA reads TGTGCCATCAATCCGGGACAGGGCTTTGGCTACACCTTC. Its translation is CAINPGQGFGYTF.

This clone has just one count. This CDR3 reads CASSVSKDTQYF. The CDR3 DNA follows: TGTGCCAGCAGTGTTTCTAAGGATACGCAGTATTTT. The chain uses TRBV2 and TRBJ2-3; D call uncertain. Germline V gene sequence: CDR1 SNHLY, CDR2 FYNNEI. The CDR3 has 12 amino acids. The V end was cut by 4 bases, the J end by 6 bases, with 8 bases between.

This chain links TRBV2 with TRBJ2-2, with D hard to call. This CDR3 region has 14 residues. Per germline, CDR1 SNHLY and CDR2 FYNNEI. With 9 bases removed from V and 0 bases from J, the gap between germline ends came to 11 bases. CDR3 sequence: CASVTDSNTGELFF. The DNA for the CDR3 is TGTGCCAGTGTAACCGACTCGAACACCGGGGAGCTGTTTTTT. Complete variable domain (other parts from reference TRBV2 and TRBJ2-2): EPEVTQTPSHQVTQMGQEVILRCVPISNHLYFYWYRQILGQKVEFLVSFYNNEISEKSEIFDDQFSVERPDGSNFTLKIRSTKLEDSAMYFCASVTDSNTGELFFGEGSRLTVL.

Of note for this clone: The same CDR3 arises from other DNA sequences in this sample as well. The V and J genes are TRBV7-2 and TRBJ1-4, with 7 nucleotides matching TRBD1. V trimming: 5 bases; J trimming: 0 bases; junction bases outside the gene matches: 6. Germline CDR1 and CDR2: SGHTA and FQGNSA. This CDR3 region has 16 residues. Written as DNA, the CDR3 is TGTGCCAGCAGCCCGCAAACAGGGGCAACTAATGAAAAACTGTTTTTT. Protein sequence: CASSPQTGATNEKLFF.

V usage is TRBV19 and J usage is TRBJ2-1; the match to TRBD2 covers 12 bases. The CDR3 consists of 16 residues. The germline CDR1 and CDR2 sequences are LNHDA and SQIVND (reference sequence). J lost 6 bases, V lost 1 base, and 4 bases had no gene match. CDR3 residues: CASSIVSSGGANEQFF. For the CDR3, the DNA is TGTGCCAGTAGTATAGTATCTAGCGGGGGGGCCAATGAGCAGTTCTTC.

The rearrangement links TRBV2 to TRBJ1-1, with D uncertain. The germline V gene encodes CDR1 SNHLY and CDR2 FYNNEI. V was shortened by 7 bases and J by 4 bases, with 13 bases between the two germline ends. This CDR3 comprises 13 residues. The DNA of the CDR3 is TGTGCCAGCACGGGGAATGGGTTCACTGAAGCTTTCTTT. Translating it yields CASTGNGFTEAFF. Filled out from reference TRBV2 and TRBJ1-1, the complete variable domain reads EPEVTQTPSHQVTQMGQEVILRCVPISNHLYFYWYRQILGQKVEFLVSFYNNEISEKSEIFDDQFSVERPDGSNFTLKIRSTKLEDSAMYFCASTGNGFTEAFFGQGTRLTVV.

This chain joins TRBV5-1 and TRBJ2-5, with 11 bases fitting TRBD2. CDR1 SGHRS and CDR2 YFSETQ come from the germline V gene. V shed 4 bases and J 5 bases; nucleotides not matched to a gene: 7. This CDR3 is built from 15 residues. The CDR3 bases are TGCGCCAGCAGCCGGGGCCTAGCGGGGGGCGAGACCCAGTACTTC. Translated, it gives CASSRGLAGGETQYF.

This sequence joins TRBV19 and TRBJ2-3; the D gene is possibly TRBD2 (7 bases). The CDR3 has 12 amino acids. V was trimmed by 2 bases and J by 8 bases, leaving 8 bases between them. Per germline, CDR1 LNHDA and CDR2 SQIVND (reference sequence). The CDR3 reads CASSIRGGTQYF. DNA for the CDR3: TGTGCCAGTAGTATAAGGGGGGGTACGCAGTATTTT.

In regard to this clone: One junction end disagrees with the germline gene, perhaps due to a read error. This rearrangement joins TRBV11-2 to TRBJ1-2, with TRBD1 as a possible D gene (6 bases). Per germline, CDR1 SGHAT and CDR2 FQNNGV. The CDR3 sequence is 14 residues long. Written as DNA, the CDR3 is TGTGCCAGCAGCTCCCGGACAGAGAACTATGGCTACGCCTTC. Protein sequence: CASSSRTENYGYAF.

The chain's CDR3 is CASSAGLHSTDTQYF. For the CDR3, the DNA is TGTGCCAGCAGCGCCGGACTCCATAGCACAGATACGCAGTATTTT. The V gene is TRBV7-3, the J gene TRBJ2-3; D might be TRBD2 (5 bases). The V end was cut by 5 bases, the J end by 0 bases, with 12 bases between. Germline V gene data show CDR1 as SGHTA and CDR2 as FQGTGA. The CDR3 runs to 15 residues.

The chain couples TRBV11-2 to TRBJ2-7; 11 bases align to TRBD2. The ends lost 5 bases at V and 6 bases at J; junction bases unmatched: 12. The CDR3 covers 16 residues. Germline V CDR1 and CDR2: SGHAT, FQNNGV. The CDR3 reads CASSLSLSGGAGEQYF. Here the CDR3 DNA reads TGTGCCAGCAGCCTATCACTTAGCGGGGGGGCGGGCGAGCAGTACTTC. The full variable domain, completed using reference TRBV11-2 and TRBJ2-7, is EAGVAQSPRYKIIEKRQSVAFWCNPISGHATLYWYQQILGQGPKLLIQFQNNGVVDDSQLPKDRFSAERLKGVDSTLKIQPAKLEDSAVYLCASSLSLSGGAGEQYFGPGTRLTVT.

This clone has only a few counts. V and J are TRBV2 and TRBJ1-4, with TRBD1 identical over 8 bases. The CDR3 runs 14 residues. Germline values: CDR1 SNHLY, CDR2 FYNNEI. After removal of 3 bases from V and 5 bases from J, the junction contained 2 bases not matched to a gene. Here the CDR3 DNA reads TGTGCCAGCAGTGACAGGGGGCGGAATGAAAAACTGTTTTTT. Its protein is CASSDRGRNEKLFF.

This rearrangement joins TRBV5-4 to TRBJ1-4, with D uncertain. The germline V and J ends were trimmed by 1 base and 8 bases, with 18 bases remaining between them. This CDR3 has 16 residues. The germline gives CDR1 SGHNT, CDR2 YYREEE (reference sequence). The CDR3 coding sequence is TGTGCCAGCAGCTTGAAAACAGCCACGGAGGAAGAAAAACTGTTTTTT. Its protein is CASSLKTATEEEKLFF.

This chain uses TRBV10-3 with TRBJ2-3; 11 bases agree with TRBD2. The V segment lost 4 bases and the J segment 4 bases; nucleotides outside the gene matches: 7. Germline V gene data show CDR1 as ENHRY and CDR2 as SYGVKD. The CDR3 spans 16 residues. The CDR3 protein is CAISVELAGDPDTQYF. The CDR3 DNA is TGTGCCATCAGTGTAGAACTAGCGGGGGACCCAGATACGCAGTATTTT.

This chain joins TRBV9 and TRBJ1-2; D is uncertain. V shed 0 bases and J shed 5 bases, with 11 bases lying between them. The CDR3 loop spans 14 amino acids. Germline CDR1 is SGDLS and CDR2 is YYNGEE. The CDR3, as DNA: TGTGCCAGCAGCGTAGTTCAGGAACCGTATGGCTACACCTTC. Protein: CASSVVQEPYGYTF.

This rearrangement joins TRBV28 to TRBJ1-5, with TRBD1 as a possible D gene (5 bases). The CDR3 loop spans 16 amino acids. V gave up 1 base and J gave up 4 bases, with 14 bases separating them. Germline CDR1 reads MDHEN; CDR2 reads SYDVKM. The CDR3 sequence: CASSLLAGQLNQPQHF. The CDR3 coding sequence is TGTGCCAGCAGTTTATTGGCAGGGCAACTTAATCAGCCCCAGCATTTT.

The chain has TRBV10-1 and TRBJ2-2; D is ambiguous. V was clipped by 1 base and J by 5 bases, with 8 bases between them. The CDR3 consists of 14 residues. Looked up from germline, CDR1 is WNHNN and CDR2 is SYGVQD (reference sequence). CDR3 coding DNA: TGCGCCAGCAGTGAGTTTTATCAGACCGGGGAGCTGTTTTTT. Protein sequence: CASSEFYQTGELFF.

The rearrangement uses TRBV28 and TRBJ2-6; TRBD2 agrees at 7 bases. With 1 base clipped from V and 0 bases from J, the junction kept 6 bases outside the gene matches. The CDR3 loop spans 18 amino acids. CDR1 is MDHEN and CDR2 is SYDVKM in the germline V gene. In DNA form, the CDR3 reads TGTGCCAGCAGTTTATTCTTGGGACTAAACTCTGGGGCCAACGTCCTGACTTTC. Amino acids: CASSLFLGLNSGANVLTF. Complete variable domain (other parts from reference TRBV28 and TRBJ2-6): DVKVTQSSRYLVKRTGEKVFLECVQDMDHENMFWYRQDPGLGLRLIYFSYDVKMKEKGDIPEGYSVSREKKERFSLILESASTNQTSMYLCASSLFLGLNSGANVLTFGAGSRLTVL.

The genes are TRBV5-8 and TRBJ2-7; 10 nucleotides agree with TRBD1. Germline V gives CDR1 SGHTS, CDR2 YDEGEE. J gave up 3 bases and V 4 bases, and 4 bases lay outside the gene matches. This CDR3 comprises 14 residues. The CDR3 nucleotides are TGTGCCAGCAGCGGACGGACAGGGGGCTACGAGCAGTACTTC. This gives the protein CASSGRTGGYEQYF. The full variable domain, its missing parts supplied by reference TRBV5-8 and TRBJ2-7, is EAGVTQSPTHLIKTRGQQATLRCSPISGHTSVYWYQQALGLGLQFLLWYDEGEERNRGNFPPRFSGRQFPNYSSELNVNALELEDSALYLCASSGRTGGYEQYFGPGTRLTVT.

The V and J genes are TRBV9 and TRBJ2-1, with 8 bases identical to TRBD1. Germline-derived CDR1 and CDR2 are SGDLS and YYNGEE. The length of the CDR3 is 15 residues. With V trimmed by 0 bases and J by 7 bases, 6 bases remained unmatched. The CDR3 loop reads CASSVGQGTGNEQFF. DNA of the CDR3: TGTGCCAGCAGCGTAGGACAGGGGACAGGTAATGAGCAGTTCTTC.

The chain links TRBV30 to TRBJ1-6; 7 bases are shared with TRBD1. Germline V CDR1 and CDR2: GTSNPN, SVGIG (reference sequence). The CDR3 is 14 residues long. The V and J ends lost 3 bases and 5 bases, in that order; junction bases with no gene match: 4. CDR3 loop: CAWSAGTDNSPLHF. In DNA, the CDR3 is TGTGCCTGGAGCGCCGGGACAGATAATTCACCCCTCCACTTT.

The chain recombines TRBV5-1 with TRBJ2-3; TRBD1 matches at 7 bases. The CDR3 totals 16 residues. CDR1 SGHRS and CDR2 YFSETQ come from the germline V gene. J was trimmed by 0 bases and V by 5 bases; bases with no gene match: 9. CDR3: CASRVGQPRSTDTQYF. CDR3 sequence (DNA): TGCGCCAGCAGGGTGGGACAGCCCCGTAGCACAGATACGCAGTATTTT.

About this clone itself: The DNA is left out, because the CDR3 cannot be placed on it with certainty; the CDR3 is given as TCRdb lists it. The rearrangement joins TRBV1 to TRBJ2-3; the D call TRBD1 from the table was never checked on the DNA. TRBV1 represents a pseudogene. Including both end residues, the CDR3 is 18 amino acids long. The CDR3 protein is CTSSCGVGTGACTDTQYF.

The gene calls are TRBV9 and TRBJ2-7; TRBD1 matches 8 bases. With 4 bases clipped from V and 0 bases from J, the junction kept 6 bases outside the gene matches. The length of the CDR3 is 15 residues. Germline lookup yields CDR1 SGDLS and CDR2 YYNGEE. Here the CDR3 reads CASSPGQGVSYEQYF. CDR3 DNA sequence: TGTGCCAGCAGCCCCGGACAGGGAGTCTCCTACGAGCAGTACTTC.

The J gene is TRBJ1-4, the V gene TRBV19, with 10 bases that match TRBD1. Germline CDR1 LNHDA, CDR2 SQIVND (reference sequence). This CDR3 spans 13 amino acids. With V trimmed by 6 bases and J by 7 bases, 2 bases remained unmatched. CDR3: CASRDRGREKLFF. The DNA for the CDR3 is TGTGCCAGTAGAGACAGGGGGCGTGAAAAACTGTTTTTT.